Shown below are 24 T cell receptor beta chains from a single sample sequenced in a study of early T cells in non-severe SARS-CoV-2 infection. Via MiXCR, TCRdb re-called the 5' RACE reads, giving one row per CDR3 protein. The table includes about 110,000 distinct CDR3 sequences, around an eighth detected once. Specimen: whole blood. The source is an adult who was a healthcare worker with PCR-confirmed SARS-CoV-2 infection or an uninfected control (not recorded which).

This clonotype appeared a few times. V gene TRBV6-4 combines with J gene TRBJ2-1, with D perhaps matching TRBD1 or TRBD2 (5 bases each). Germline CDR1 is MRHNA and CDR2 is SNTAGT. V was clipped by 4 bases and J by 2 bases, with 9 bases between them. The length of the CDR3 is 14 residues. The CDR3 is CASSAGPPYNEQFF. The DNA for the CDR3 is TGTGCCAGCAGTGCGGGGCCCCCCTACAATGAGCAGTTCTTC.

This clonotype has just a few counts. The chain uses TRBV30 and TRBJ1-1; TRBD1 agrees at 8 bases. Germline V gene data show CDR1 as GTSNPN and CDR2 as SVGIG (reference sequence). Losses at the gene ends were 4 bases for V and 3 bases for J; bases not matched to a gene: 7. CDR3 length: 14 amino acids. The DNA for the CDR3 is TGTGCCTGGACCCGAAACAGGGGGGACACTGAAGCTTTCTTT. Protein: CAWTRNRGDTEAFF. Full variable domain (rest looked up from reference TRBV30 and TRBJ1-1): SQTIHQWPATLVQPVGSPLSLECTVEGTSNPNLYWYRQAAGRGLQLLFYSVGIGQISSEVPQNLSASRPQDRQFILSSKKLLLSDSGFYLCAWTRNRGDTEAFFGQGTRLTVV.

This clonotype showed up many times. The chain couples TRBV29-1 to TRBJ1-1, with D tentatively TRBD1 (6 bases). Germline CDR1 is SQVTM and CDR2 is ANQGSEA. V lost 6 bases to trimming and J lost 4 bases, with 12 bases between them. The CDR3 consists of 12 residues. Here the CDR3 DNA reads TGCAGCGTCAAACAGGGACCCACTGAAGCTTTCTTT. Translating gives CSVKQGPTEAFF.

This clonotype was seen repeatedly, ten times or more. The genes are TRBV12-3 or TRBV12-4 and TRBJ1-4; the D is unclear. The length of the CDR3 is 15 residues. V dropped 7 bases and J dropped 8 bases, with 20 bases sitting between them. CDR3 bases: TGTGCCAGCACTAGCAAGGTTCCGCCTTGGGAAAAACTGTTTTTT. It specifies CASTSKVPPWEKLFF.

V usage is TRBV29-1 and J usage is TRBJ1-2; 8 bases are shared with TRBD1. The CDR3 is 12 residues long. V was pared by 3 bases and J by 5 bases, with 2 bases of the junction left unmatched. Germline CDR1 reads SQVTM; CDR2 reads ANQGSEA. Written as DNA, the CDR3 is TGCAGCGTTGACACAGGGGGATATGGCTACACCTTC. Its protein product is CSVDTGGYGYTF.

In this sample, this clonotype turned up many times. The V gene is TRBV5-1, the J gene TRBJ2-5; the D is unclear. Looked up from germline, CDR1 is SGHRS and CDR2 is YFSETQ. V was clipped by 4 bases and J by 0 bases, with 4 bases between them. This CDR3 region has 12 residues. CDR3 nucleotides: TGCGCCAGCAGCAAGTACCAAGAGACCCAGTACTTC. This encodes CASSKYQETQYF.

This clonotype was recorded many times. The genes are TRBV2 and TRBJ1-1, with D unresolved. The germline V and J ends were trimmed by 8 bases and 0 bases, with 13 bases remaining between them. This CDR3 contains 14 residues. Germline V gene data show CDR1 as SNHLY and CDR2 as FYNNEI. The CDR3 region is CASAKEVLNTEAFF. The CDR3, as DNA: TGTGCCAGCGCCAAGGAGGTCCTGAACACTGAAGCTTTCTTT.

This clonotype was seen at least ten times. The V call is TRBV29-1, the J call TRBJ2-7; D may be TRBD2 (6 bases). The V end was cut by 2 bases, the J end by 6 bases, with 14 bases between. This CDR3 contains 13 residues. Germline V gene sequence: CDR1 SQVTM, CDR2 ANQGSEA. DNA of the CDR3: TGCAGCGTTGAAAGGACGGGGGTAGGCGAGCAGTACTTC. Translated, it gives CSVERTGVGEQYF.

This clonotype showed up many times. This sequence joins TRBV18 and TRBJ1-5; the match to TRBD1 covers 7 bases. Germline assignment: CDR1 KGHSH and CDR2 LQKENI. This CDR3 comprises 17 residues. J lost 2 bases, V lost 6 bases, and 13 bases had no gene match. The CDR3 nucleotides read TGTGCCAGCTCTCCCAACAGGGGATCGTCGGGCAATCAGCCCCAGCATTTT. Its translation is CASSPNRGSSGNQPQHF.

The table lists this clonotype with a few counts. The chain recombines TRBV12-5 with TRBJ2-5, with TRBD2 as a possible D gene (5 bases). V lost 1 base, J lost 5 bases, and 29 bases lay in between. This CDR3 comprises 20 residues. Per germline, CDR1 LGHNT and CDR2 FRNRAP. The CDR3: CASGLATFPPLLWPGETQYF. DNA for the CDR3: TGTGCTAGTGGTTTGGCCACCTTCCCACCCCTGCTATGGCCGGGGGAGACCCAGTACTTC.

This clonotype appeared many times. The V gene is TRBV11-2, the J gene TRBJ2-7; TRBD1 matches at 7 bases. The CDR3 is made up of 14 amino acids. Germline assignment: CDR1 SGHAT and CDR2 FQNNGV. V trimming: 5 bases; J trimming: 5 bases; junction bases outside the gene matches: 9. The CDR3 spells CASSLIRGGDEQYF. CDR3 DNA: TGTGCCAGCAGCCTAATAAGAGGGGGCGACGAGCAGTACTTC.

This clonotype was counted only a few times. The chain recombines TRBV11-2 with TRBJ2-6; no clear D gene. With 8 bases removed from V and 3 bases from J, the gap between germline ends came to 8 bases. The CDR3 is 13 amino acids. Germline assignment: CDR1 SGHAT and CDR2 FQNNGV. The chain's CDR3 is CASSHLGANVLTF. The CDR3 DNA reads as TGTGCCAGCTCTCACCTTGGGGCCAACGTCCTGACTTTC.

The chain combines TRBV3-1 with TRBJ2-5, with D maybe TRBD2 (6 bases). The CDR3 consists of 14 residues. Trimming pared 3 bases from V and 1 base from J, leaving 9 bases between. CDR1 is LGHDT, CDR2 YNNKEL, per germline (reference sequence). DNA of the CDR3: TGTGCCAGCAGCCACAGCGGGCGCCAAGAGACCCAGTACTTC. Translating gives CASSHSGRQETQYF.

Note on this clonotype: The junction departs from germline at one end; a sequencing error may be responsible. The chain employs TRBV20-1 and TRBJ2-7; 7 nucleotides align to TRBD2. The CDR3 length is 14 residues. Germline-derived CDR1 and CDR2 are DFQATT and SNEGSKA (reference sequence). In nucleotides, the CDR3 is TGCAGTGCTAGAGATGGCGGGGGTCCCTACGGGCAGTACTTC. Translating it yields CSARDGGGPYGQYF.

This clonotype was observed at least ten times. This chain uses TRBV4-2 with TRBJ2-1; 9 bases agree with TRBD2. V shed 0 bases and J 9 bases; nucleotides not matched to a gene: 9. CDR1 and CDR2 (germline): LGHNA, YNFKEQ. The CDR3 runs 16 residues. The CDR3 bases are TGTGCCAGCAGCCAAGAGGGCAGCGGGAGGAATCGTGAGCAGTTCTTC. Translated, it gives CASSQEGSGRNREQFF.

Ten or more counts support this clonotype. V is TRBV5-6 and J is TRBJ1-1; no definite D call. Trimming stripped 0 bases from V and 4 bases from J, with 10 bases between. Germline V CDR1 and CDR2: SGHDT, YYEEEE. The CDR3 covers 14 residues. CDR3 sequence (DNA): TGTGCCAGCAGCTTGGGCCAGTCCGGCACTGAAGCTTTCTTT. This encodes CASSLGQSGTEAFF.

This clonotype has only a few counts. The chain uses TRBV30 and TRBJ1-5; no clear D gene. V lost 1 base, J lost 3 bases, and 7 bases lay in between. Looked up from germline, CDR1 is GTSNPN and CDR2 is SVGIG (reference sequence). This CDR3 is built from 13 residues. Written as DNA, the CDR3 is TGTGCCTGGAGTGATGGAGACAATCAGCCCCAGCATTTT. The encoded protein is CAWSDGDNQPQHF.

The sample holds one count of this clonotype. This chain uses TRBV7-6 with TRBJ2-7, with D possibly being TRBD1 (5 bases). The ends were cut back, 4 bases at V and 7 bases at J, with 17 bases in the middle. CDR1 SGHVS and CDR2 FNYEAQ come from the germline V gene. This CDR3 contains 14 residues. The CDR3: CASSYRQGTGEQYF. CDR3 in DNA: TGTGCCAGCAGCTACCGCCAGGGCACTGGAGAGCAGTACTTC.

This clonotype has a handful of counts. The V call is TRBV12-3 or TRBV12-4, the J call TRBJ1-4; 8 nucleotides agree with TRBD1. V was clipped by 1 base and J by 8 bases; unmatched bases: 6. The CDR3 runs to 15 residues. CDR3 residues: CASSLGQGASEKLFF. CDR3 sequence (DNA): TGTGCCAGCAGTTTAGGGCAGGGGGCTAGCGAAAAACTGTTTTTT.

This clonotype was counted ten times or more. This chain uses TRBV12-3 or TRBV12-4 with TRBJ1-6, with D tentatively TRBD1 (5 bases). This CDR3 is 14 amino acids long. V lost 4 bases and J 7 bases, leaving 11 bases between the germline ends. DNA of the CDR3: TGTGCCAGCAGTTCCGACAGACTCAATTCACCCCTCCACTTT. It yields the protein CASSSDRLNSPLHF.

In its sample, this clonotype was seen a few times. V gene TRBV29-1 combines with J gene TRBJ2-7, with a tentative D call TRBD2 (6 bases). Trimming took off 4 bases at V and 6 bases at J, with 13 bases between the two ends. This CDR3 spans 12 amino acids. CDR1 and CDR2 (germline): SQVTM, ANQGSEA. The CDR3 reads CSVGGGKSEQYF. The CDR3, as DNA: TGCAGCGTTGGGGGAGGAAAAAGCGAGCAGTACTTC.

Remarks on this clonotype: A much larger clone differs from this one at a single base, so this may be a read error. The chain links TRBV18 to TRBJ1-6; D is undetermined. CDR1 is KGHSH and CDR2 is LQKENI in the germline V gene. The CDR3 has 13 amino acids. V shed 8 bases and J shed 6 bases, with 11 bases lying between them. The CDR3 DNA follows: TGTGCCAGCGCGGAGACGGCTAATTCACCCCTCCACTTT. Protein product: CASAETANSPLHF.

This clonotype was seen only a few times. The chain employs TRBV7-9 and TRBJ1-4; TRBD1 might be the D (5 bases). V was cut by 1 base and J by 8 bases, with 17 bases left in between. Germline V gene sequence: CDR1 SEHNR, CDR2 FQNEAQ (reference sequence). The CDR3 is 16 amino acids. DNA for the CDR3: TGTGCCAGCAGCTTAGTCAGAACAGGAGCGGGGGAAAAACTGTTTTTT. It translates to CASSLVRTGAGEKLFF.

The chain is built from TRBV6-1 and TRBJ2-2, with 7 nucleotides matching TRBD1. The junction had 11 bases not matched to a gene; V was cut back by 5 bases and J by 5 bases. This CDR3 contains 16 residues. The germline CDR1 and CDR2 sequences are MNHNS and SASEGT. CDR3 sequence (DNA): TGTGCCAGCAGTAGAGCCGGGACAGTTGGGACCGGGGAGCTGTTTTTT. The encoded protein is CASSRAGTVGTGELFF.